This T cell receptor (beta chain) stems from a study of shared T cell receptors in the human thymus. J gave up 4 bases and V 6 bases, and 5 bases lay outside the gene matches. From germline, CDR1 is MNHEY and CDR2 SVGAGI. The CDR3 sequence is 13 residues long. TCRdb's copy holds only in-frame clones and misses some; the assay was immunoSEQ multiplex PCR. The data hold 700,000 to 750,000 clones, with around 85% observed a single time. The sample was also reused in another study, on human thymus T cells. That study reports: Those donating were healthy Finnish infants in corrective surgery for congenital heart defects. Thymus pieces cut out during corrective heart surgery were the tissue that was used. Repertoires sampled from thymus and blood appeared biased in V and J gene usage. In unrelated individuals, thymic repertoires overlapped highly, according to related research.

Sequenced material: thymocytes. This receptor was identified in a girl less than two years old with a congenital heart defect. The V and J genes are TRBV6-5 and TRBJ1-2, with 7 bases identical to TRBD1. For the CDR3, the DNA is TGTGCCAGCAGACAGGGGATCCTCTATGGCTACACCTTC. Its translation: CASRQGILYGYTF.